Following are 27 T cell receptor beta chains from one sample sequenced in a study of Graves' ophthalmopathy and Graves' hyperthyroidism. The sequenced template was RNA, covering the TCR beta CDR3 region. Scientists carried out first-round RT-PCR using HTBI primers and then a second-round multiplex PCR. One entry per CDR3 protein, called by TCRdb with MiXCR from the multiplex PCR reads. Of 500,000 to 700,000 distinct CDR3 sequences listed, about 40% are singletons. Material for sequencing was peripheral blood or thyroid tissue (not recorded which). The receptors derive from an adult man with Graves' hyperthyroidism.

V and J are TRBV7-2 and TRBJ2-5; tentatively, D is TRBD1 or TRBD2 (5 bases each). The CDR3 sequence is 14 residues long. Trimming removed 7 bases at V and 4 bases at J, with 16 bases between. Per the germline V gene, CDR1 is SGHTA and CDR2 is FQGNSA. CDR3 residues: CASNQNVGVETQYF. CDR3 DNA sequence: TGTGCCAGCAACCAAAACGTGGGGGTAGAGACCCAGTACTTC.

J is TRBJ2-7 and V is TRBV7-2; a possible D gene is TRBD2 (6 bases). The tail of the sequence fits TRBJ2-1 better, so the J call may be wrong. This CDR3 is 13 amino acids long. CDR1 and CDR2 from the germline V gene are SGHTA and FQGNSA. The CDR3 spells CASGTYSYNEQFF. In DNA, the CDR3 is TGTGCCAGCGGGACTTACTCCTACAATGAGCAGTTCTTC.

The CDR3 region has the DNA TGTGCCATCAGTGAAGGGACAGGCAATCAGCCCCAGCATTTT. Encoded protein: CAISEGTGNQPQHF. The genes are TRBV10-3 and TRBJ1-5; 7 bases map to TRBD1. Germline CDR1 and CDR2: ENHRY and SYGVKD. V dropped 3 bases and J dropped 2; count of bases not matched to a gene: 1. The CDR3 has 14 residues.

The table lists this clonotype with many counts. CDR3 coding DNA: TGTGCCACCAGTGATTTGGCACACCAAGAGACCCAGTACTTC. It translates to CATSDLAHQETQYF. V gene TRBV24-1 combines with J gene TRBJ2-5, with D uncertain. Trimming cost V 0 bases and J 0 bases, with 4 bases left between them. The CDR3 has 14 amino acids. The germline CDR1 and CDR2 sequences are KGHDR and SFDVKD.

In this sample, this clonotype turned up many times. The rearrangement joins TRBV5-1 to TRBJ2-7; 8 nucleotides match TRBD1. V lost 3 bases to trimming and J lost 2 bases; unmatched junction nucleotides: 4. CDR3 size: 14 residues. Per the germline V gene, CDR1 is SGHRS and CDR2 is YFSETQ. The CDR3 bases are TGCGCCAGCAGCTGGACAGGGCTCCCCTACGAGCAGTACTTC. This codes for CASSWTGLPYEQYF.

This clonotype has at least ten counts. The V gene is TRBV5-1, the J gene TRBJ2-2, with D unresolved. The germline gives CDR1 SGHRS, CDR2 YFSETQ. V lost 7 bases, J lost 2 bases, and 12 bases lay in between. The CDR3 is made up of 14 amino acids. In DNA form, the CDR3 reads TGCGCCAGCCAAACTACGACAAACACCGGGGAGCTGTTTTTT. It codes for CASQTTTNTGELFF. The whole variable domain, filled in from reference TRBV5-1 and TRBJ2-2, reads KAGVTQTPRYLIKTRGQQVTLSCSPISGHRSVSWYQQTPGQGLQFLFEYFSETQRNKGNFPGRFSGRQFSNSRSEMNVSTLELGDSALYLCASQTTTNTGELFFGEGSRLTVL.

The chain joins TRBV15 to TRBJ1-1; TRBD1 agrees at 7 bases. In germline, CDR1 is LNHNV, CDR2 YYDKDF (reference sequence). With 8 bases clipped from V and 1 base from J, the junction kept 7 bases outside the gene matches. This CDR3 has 14 residues. This CDR3 is CATARGQANTEAFF. The DNA of the CDR3 is TGTGCCACCGCTAGAGGACAGGCGAACACTGAAGCTTTCTTT.

Ten or more counts support this clonotype. V gene TRBV19 combines with J gene TRBJ1-2; D may be TRBD1 (6 bases). CDR3 size: 15 residues. Trimming took 7 bases from V and 2 from J, leaving 17 bases between them. CDR1 and CDR2 (germline): LNHDA, SQIVND (reference sequence). In DNA form, the CDR3 reads TGTGCCAGTACCACCTCGGACAGTGGGAACTATGGCTACACCTTC. Its translation is CASTTSDSGNYGYTF.

The rearrangement joins TRBV12-3 or TRBV12-4 to TRBJ2-5, with 8 bases that match TRBD2. The CDR3 runs to 19 residues. Trimming cost V 5 bases and J 4 bases; bases outside gene matches: 21. CDR3 region: CASSLQLAGRVDPRETQYF. In DNA form, the CDR3 reads TGTGCCAGCAGTCTCCAATTAGCGGGGCGAGTAGATCCACGAGAGACCCAGTACTTC.

This clonotype was detected a few times. In nucleotides, the CDR3 is TGTGCCAGCAGCTTGGCCAAGGGGCGGGATGAAAAACTGTTTTTT. Amino acid sequence: CASSLAKGRDEKLFF. The chain employs TRBV5-4 and TRBJ1-4; D may be TRBD1 (5 bases). Trimming removed 0 bases at V and 6 bases at J, with 12 bases between. The CDR3 spans 15 residues. The V gene's germline CDR1 is SGHNT and CDR2 YYREEE (reference sequence).

This clonotype has a handful of counts. The genes are TRBV18 and TRBJ1-2, with no clear D. This CDR3 region has 12 residues. Germline CDR1 and CDR2: KGHSH and LQKENI. V lost 4 bases and J lost 6, with 9 bases in between. The CDR3 sequence is CASSQDYDGYTF. As DNA, the CDR3 is TGTGCCAGCTCACAGGACTACGATGGCTACACCTTC.

A word on this clonotype: At one end the junction does not follow the germline gene, possibly because of a read error. The chain is built from TRBV7-8 and TRBJ2-7, with a possible D match to TRBD2 (5 bases). Germline V CDR1 and CDR2: SGHVS, FQNEAQ. CDR3 length equals 13 residues. CDR3 in DNA: TGTGCCAGCAGCTTAGGACTAAGTTACGGGCAGTACTTC. It translates to CASSLGLSYGQYF.

The chain couples TRBV29-1 to TRBJ2-2, with 8 nucleotides matching TRBD1. The length of the CDR3 is 16 residues. Germline lookup yields CDR1 SQVTM and CDR2 ANQGSEA. V shed 8 bases and J 2 bases; nucleotides not matched to a gene: 13. The CDR3 DNA sequence: TGCAGCTTGGCAGGGGGCGGCCTCGGTAACACCGGGGAGCTGTTTTTT. It yields the protein CSLAGGGLGNTGELFF.

The chain couples TRBV7-9 to TRBJ2-3; 7 nucleotides align to TRBD1. The CDR3 length is 16 residues. The junction had 7 bases not matched to a gene; V was cut back by 4 bases and J by 0 bases. Germline lookup yields CDR1 SEHNR and CDR2 FQNEAQ (reference sequence). The CDR3 reads CASSYFRDSSTDTQYF. The CDR3 region has the DNA TGTGCCAGCAGCTACTTCCGGGACAGTAGCACAGATACGCAGTATTTT.

This clonotype was seen at least ten times. The rearrangement links TRBV5-6 to TRBJ2-6; TRBD1 aligns across 7 bases. J gave up 0 bases and V 4 bases, and 10 bases lay outside the gene matches. The CDR3 is made up of 18 amino acids. Germline CDR1 and CDR2: SGHDT and YYEEEE. CDR3 loop: CASSPARDSSSGANVLTF. The CDR3 DNA reads TGTGCCAGCAGCCCCGCCCGGGACAGCAGCTCTGGGGCCAACGTCCTGACTTTC.

This clonotype was counted many times. J is TRBJ1-6 and V is TRBV5-4, with TRBD1 matching over 10 bases. CDR1 and CDR2 (germline): SGHNT, YYREEE (reference sequence). There are 16 residues in the CDR3. V was clipped by 3 bases and J by 5 bases; unmatched bases: 5. Here the CDR3 reads CASSSPGTGDNSPLHF. In nucleotides, the CDR3 is TGTGCCAGCAGCTCACCCGGGACAGGGGATAATTCACCCCTCCACTTT.

J is TRBJ1-4 and V is TRBV7-2; TRBD1 is a possible D gene (6 bases). Germline loops: CDR1 SGHTA, CDR2 FQGNSA. This CDR3 has 16 residues. The V gene lost 0 bases and the J gene lost 5 bases, with 13 bases spanning the gap. DNA for the CDR3: TGTGCCAGCAGCTTAGCGAGCGGGACATACAATGAAAAACTGTTTTTT. The encoded protein is CASSLASGTYNEKLFF. Using reference TRBV7-2 and TRBJ1-4 for the parts outside the CDR3, the full variable domain is GAGVSQSPSNKVTEKGKDVELRCDPISGHTALYWYRQSLGQGLEFLIYFQGNSAPDKSGLPSDRFSAERTGGSVSTLTIQRTQQEDSAVYLCASSLASGTYNEKLFFGSGTQLSVL.

This clonotype has a count of ten or more. The V and J genes are TRBV19 and TRBJ2-5; 9 positions agree with TRBD1. CDR1 is LNHDA and CDR2 is SQIVND in the germline V gene (reference sequence). The length of the CDR3 is 15 residues. The J segment lost 5 bases and the V segment lost 3 bases, leaving 7 bases of the junction unmatched. The CDR3 bases are TGTGCCAGTAGTATCGTACGAGGACAGGGGGAGACCCAGTACTTC. Its protein is CASSIVRGQGETQYF.

V and J are TRBV20-1 and TRBJ1-1; tentatively, D is TRBD1 (5 bases). Per the germline V gene, CDR1 is DFQATT and CDR2 is SNEGSKA (reference sequence). V was trimmed by 2 bases and J by 4 bases, leaving 11 bases between them. This CDR3 comprises 13 residues. CDR3 residues: CSARNGGVTEAFF. Here the CDR3 DNA reads TGCAGTGCTAGAAACGGGGGTGTCACTGAAGCTTTCTTT.

This clonotype was recorded at least ten times. The rearrangement links TRBV19 to TRBJ1-2; 8 positions agree with TRBD1. Trimming cost V 2 bases and J 8 bases; bases outside gene matches: 7. In germline, CDR1 is LNHDA, CDR2 SQIVND (reference sequence). The CDR3 consists of 14 residues. This CDR3 is CASSIRGQGIGYTF. In DNA, the CDR3 is TGTGCCAGTAGTATACGCGGACAGGGAATAGGCTACACCTTC.

This clonotype occurred many times. CDR3 DNA: TGCAGCGTTGAGGGCCGGGCGGGGAACACTGAAGCTTTCTTT. Its translation is CSVEGRAGNTEAFF. The rearrangement links TRBV29-1 to TRBJ1-1; D unresolved. The CDR3 is made up of 14 amino acids. Germline V gene sequence: CDR1 SQVTM, CDR2 ANQGSEA. Between the trimmed V and J ends, which lost 3 bases and 1 base, there was a span of 12 bases.

This clonotype appeared a few times. The chain uses TRBV5-5 and TRBJ1-5; D gene unclear. Germline CDR1 reads SGHKS; CDR2 reads YYEKEE (reference sequence). Trimming left V 1 base short and J 4 bases short, with 12 bases between. This CDR3 contains 15 residues. The CDR3 DNA sequence: TGTGCCAGCAGCTTGAGCCTAGGGAGGAATCAGCCCCAGCATTTT. It encodes CASSLSLGRNQPQHF.

This clonotype came up a few times. The genes are TRBV7-9 and TRBJ2-3; D is uncertain. CDR1 SEHNR and CDR2 FQNEAQ come from the germline V gene (reference sequence). The CDR3 consists of 12 residues. The V gene lost 5 bases and the J gene lost 2 bases, with 5 bases spanning the gap. The CDR3 DNA reads as TGTGCCAGCAGCCGGGCCACAGATACGCAGTATTTT. It yields the protein CASSRATDTQYF.

This clonotype has only a few counts. The chain couples TRBV14 to TRBJ2-2, with D possibly matching TRBD1 (5 bases). CDR1 is SGHDN, CDR2 FVKESK, per germline. V lost 8 bases to trimming and J lost 0 bases, with 19 bases between them. The CDR3 has 17 residues. CDR3 sequence reads: CASSPPGVQANTGELFF. The CDR3 DNA follows: TGTGCCAGCTCACCCCCCGGCGTACAGGCGAACACCGGGGAGCTGTTTTTT.

The gene calls are TRBV2 and TRBJ2-2; TRBD1 might be the D (6 bases). CDR3 length: 16 amino acids. Trimming removed 8 bases at V and 3 bases at J, with 19 bases between. Germline CDR1 is SNHLY and CDR2 is FYNNEI. The CDR3 is CASSDPSTGYTGELFF. The DNA for the CDR3 is TGTGCCAGCTCTGATCCTTCCACAGGGTACACCGGGGAGCTGTTTTTT.

This clonotype was recorded a few times. The chain carries TRBV28 and TRBJ2-7; D may correspond to TRBD1 or TRBD2 (7 bases each). The CDR3 totals 14 residues. Per germline, CDR1 MDHEN and CDR2 SYDVKM. The V end lost 7 bases, the J end lost 1 base, and 14 bases lay between the germline ends. The CDR3, as DNA: TGTGCCAGCACCGACAGGGAGGGATCCTACGAGCAGTACTTC. This codes for CASTDREGSYEQYF. Using reference TRBV28 and TRBJ2-7 for the parts outside the CDR3, the full variable domain is DVKVTQSSRYLVKRTGEKVFLECVQDMDHENMFWYRQDPGLGLRLIYFSYDVKMKEKGDIPEGYSVSREKKERFSLILESASTNQTSMYLCASTDREGSYEQYFGPGTRLTVT.

This clonotype has only a few counts. An end of the junction differs from the germline gene, which may be a read error. V and J are TRBV29-1 and TRBJ1-3, with unresolved D. Germline CDR1 reads SQVTM; CDR2 reads ANQGSEA. CDR3 size: 11 residues. The CDR3 sequence: CSVLLGNTICF. CDR3 coding DNA: TGCAGCGTTCTTCTAGGAAACACCATATGTTTT.